The 7 T cell receptor beta chains presented below share a single source sample, sequenced in a study of T cell responses to AZD1222 COVID-19 vaccine. Clones were sequenced by immunoSEQ multiplex PCR, and TCRdb holds only the in-frame ones, with some missing. Altogether about 180,000 clones are present, around 90% being singletons, with the ten largest covering less than 2.5%. The starting material was peripheral blood, obtained 28 days after the second AZD1222 dose. Receptor source: an adult who received the AZD1222 COVID-19 vaccine.

The rearrangement links TRBV12-3 or TRBV12-4 to TRBJ1-2, with D unresolved. The length of the CDR3 is 13 residues. V gave up 5 bases and J gave up 4 bases, with 11 bases separating them. The CDR3 region is CASSPDGVYGYTF. The CDR3 nucleotides read TGTGCCAGCAGTCCGGACGGAGTCTATGGCTACACCTTC.

In regard to this clone: At one boundary the junction diverges from the germline segment, which might be a read error. This chain joins TRBV3-1 (or the pseudogene TRBV3-2) and TRBJ2-7, with D possibly called TRBD1 or TRBD2 (5 bases each). The germline CDR1 and CDR2 sequences are LGHDT and YNNKEL (reference sequence). This CDR3 comprises 12 residues. CDR3 sequence reads: CASSQGVGPTDF. The CDR3 DNA reads TGTGCCAGCAGCCAGGGGGTCGGCCCAACCGACTTC.

The chain carries TRBV2 and TRBJ1-6; no firm D call. The CDR3 spans 15 residues. Germline V gives CDR1 SNHLY, CDR2 FYNNEI. Trimming took 2 bases from V and 3 from J, leaving 8 bases between them. CDR3 loop: CASSEQGIYNSPLHF. The CDR3 nucleotides read TGTGCCAGCAGTGAACAAGGGATCTATAATTCACCCCTCCACTTT.

This chain joins TRBV6-2 or TRBV6-3 and TRBJ2-3; D call uncertain. CDR1 and CDR2 from the germline V gene are MNHEY and SVGEGT. The CDR3 sequence is 15 residues long. Trimming pared 6 bases from V and 0 bases from J, leaving 13 bases between. The CDR3 DNA reads TGTGCCAGCAGCCCCCTTGGCCGGAGCACAGATACGCAGTATTTT. Residues: CASSPLGRSTDTQYF.

This sequence joins TRBV27 and TRBJ1-2, with unresolved D. This CDR3 has 11 residues. Germline CDR1 MNHEY, CDR2 SMNVEV (reference sequence). V lost 4 bases to trimming and J lost 5 bases, with 5 bases between them. CDR3 residues: CASSSGYGYTF. The CDR3 DNA follows: TGTGCCAGCAGTTCGGGGTATGGCTACACCTTC.

This clone appeared once. The V call is TRBV10-3, the J call TRBJ2-7; D unresolved. CDR3 length equals 11 residues. The germline V and J ends were trimmed by 4 bases and 2 bases, with 3 bases remaining between them. Germline V gives CDR1 ENHRY, CDR2 SYGVKD. The CDR3 bases are TGTGCCATCAGTGCTACCTACGAGCAGTACTTC. Its protein product is CAISATYEQYF.

The rearrangement joins TRBV5-1 to TRBJ1-4; D not resolved. The CDR3 length is 14 residues. CDR1 and CDR2 from the germline V gene are SGHRS and YFSETQ. The V end lost 0 bases, the J end lost 0 bases, and 3 bases lay between the germline ends. The CDR3 coding sequence is TGCGCCAGCAGCTTGGAGGCAACTAATGAAAAACTGTTTTTT. This gives the protein CASSLEATNEKLFF.